This TCR beta chain emerged from a study of control samples from healthy donors and cancer patients. Clones were sequenced by immunoSEQ multiplex PCR, and TCRdb holds only the in-frame ones, with some missing. The top ten clones hold approximately 11% of a sample with approximately 50,000 clones, roughly 86% of them seen once. This CDR3 has 14 amino acids. The sequence was obtained from a woman aged 55-70 years with lung cancer. The chain couples TRBV21-1 to TRBJ1-4; the D segment call TRBD1 is taken from the table without a DNA check. TRBV21-1 is designated a pseudogene. Material for sequencing was PBMCs. CDR3 in DNA: TGTGCCAGCAGCACCGGACAGGGGGGTGAAAAACTGTTTTTT. It is translated as CASSTGQGGEKLFF.